This T cell receptor beta chain was recorded in a study of blood T cells in healthy people across ages. Findings and limits, study-wide: In the absence of known donor CMV status, changes in expanded clonotypes were possibly confounded.

Between the trimmed V and J ends, which lost 4 bases and 5 bases, there was a span of 14 bases. Germline V gene data show CDR1 as LNHNV and CDR2 as YYDKDF (reference sequence). The CDR3 totals 14 residues. A word on this clonotype: Its antigen is undetermined.

Primers used in a second PCR of about 7 to 12 cycles were a sample-barcoded 5' primer and a J-beta primer mix. Each CDR3 protein is one row after TCRdb ran MiXCR on the 5' RACE reads. The sample gives 700,000 to 950,000 distinct CDR3 sequences, about 62% of which show up once; about 20% is in the top ten. The receptor comes from a man aged 25 to 40 in good health. The sample was blood. The genes are TRBV15 and TRBJ2-5, with D unresolved. CDR3 sequence reads: CATSTQVYRETQYF. CDR3 nucleotide sequence: TGTGCCACCAGCACCCAAGTTTATAGGGAGACCCAGTACTTC.